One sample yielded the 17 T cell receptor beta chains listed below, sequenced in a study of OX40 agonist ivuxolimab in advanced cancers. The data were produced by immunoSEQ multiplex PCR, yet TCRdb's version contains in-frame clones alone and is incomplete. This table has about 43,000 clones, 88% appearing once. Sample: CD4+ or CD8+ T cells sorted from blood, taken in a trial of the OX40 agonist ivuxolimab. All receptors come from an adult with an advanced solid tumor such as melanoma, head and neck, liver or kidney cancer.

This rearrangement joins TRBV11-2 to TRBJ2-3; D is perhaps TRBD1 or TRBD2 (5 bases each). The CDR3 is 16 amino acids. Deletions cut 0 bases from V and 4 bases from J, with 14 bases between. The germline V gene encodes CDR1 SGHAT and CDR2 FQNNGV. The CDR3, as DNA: TGTGCCAGCAGCTTAGAAGTAGGGGCGAGGGCAGATACGCAGTATTTT. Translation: CASSLEVGARADTQYF.

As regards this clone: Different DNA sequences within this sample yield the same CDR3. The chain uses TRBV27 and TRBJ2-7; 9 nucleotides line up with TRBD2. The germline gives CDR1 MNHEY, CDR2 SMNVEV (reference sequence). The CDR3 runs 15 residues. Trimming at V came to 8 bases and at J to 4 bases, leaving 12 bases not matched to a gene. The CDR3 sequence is CASANGAGGFYEQYF. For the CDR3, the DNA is TGTGCCAGCGCCAACGGTGCGGGAGGGTTTTACGAGCAGTACTTC.

The CDR3 DNA follows: TGTGCCAGCAGCGAGTCCGACCTTAGAATCGTGGCTTTCTTT. It specifies CASSESDLRIVAFF. The chain is built from TRBV7-9 and TRBJ1-1; D not certain. This CDR3 comprises 14 residues. The V and J ends lost 5 bases and 11 bases respectively, with 21 bases between them. CDR1 SEHNR and CDR2 FQNEAQ come from the germline V gene (reference sequence).

The CDR3 region is CASSWDRSSYNEQFF. The CDR3 DNA follows: TGTGCCAGCAGCTGGGACAGGAGCTCCTACAATGAGCAGTTCTTC. The gene calls are TRBV5-6 and TRBJ2-1; 8 nucleotides align to TRBD1. The J segment lost 0 bases and the V segment lost 3 bases, leaving 2 bases of the junction unmatched. This CDR3 has 15 residues. From germline, CDR1 is SGHDT and CDR2 YYEEEE.

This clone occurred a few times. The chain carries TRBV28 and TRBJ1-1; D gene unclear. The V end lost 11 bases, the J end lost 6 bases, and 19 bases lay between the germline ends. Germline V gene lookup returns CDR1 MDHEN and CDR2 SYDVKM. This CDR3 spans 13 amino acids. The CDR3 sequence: CAAREPLGAEAFF. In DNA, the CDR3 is TGTGCCGCAAGAGAACCCCTCGGCGCTGAAGCTTTCTTT.

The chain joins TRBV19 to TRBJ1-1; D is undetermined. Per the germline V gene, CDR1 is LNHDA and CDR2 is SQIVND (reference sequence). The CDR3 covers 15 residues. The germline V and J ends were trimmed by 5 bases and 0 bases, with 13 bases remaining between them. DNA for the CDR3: TGTGCCAGTAGTCCCCGGCAGGTCATGAACACTGAAGCTTTCTTT. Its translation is CASSPRQVMNTEAFF.

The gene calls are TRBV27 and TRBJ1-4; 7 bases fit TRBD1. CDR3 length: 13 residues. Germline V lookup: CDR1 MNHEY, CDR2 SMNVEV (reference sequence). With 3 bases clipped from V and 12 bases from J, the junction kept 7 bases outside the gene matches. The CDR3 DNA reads TGTGCCAGCAGTTTTTCGCGGGACAGACAACTGTTTTTT. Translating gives CASSFSRDRQLFF.

The CDR3: CASRKGGEQFF. CDR3 DNA: TGTGCCAGCAGAAAAGGAGGTGAGCAGTTCTTC. V and J are TRBV5-5 and TRBJ2-1, with D maybe TRBD2 (5 bases). Germline V gives CDR1 SGHKS, CDR2 YYEKEE (reference sequence). Trimming left V 5 bases short and J 9 bases short, with 9 bases between. CDR3 size: 11 residues.

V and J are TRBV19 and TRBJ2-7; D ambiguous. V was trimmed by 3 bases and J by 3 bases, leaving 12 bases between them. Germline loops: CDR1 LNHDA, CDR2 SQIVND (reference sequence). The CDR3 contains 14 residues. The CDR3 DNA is TGTGCCAGTAGTATTGGGGAATCCCGCTACGAGCAGTACTTC. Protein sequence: CASSIGESRYEQYF.

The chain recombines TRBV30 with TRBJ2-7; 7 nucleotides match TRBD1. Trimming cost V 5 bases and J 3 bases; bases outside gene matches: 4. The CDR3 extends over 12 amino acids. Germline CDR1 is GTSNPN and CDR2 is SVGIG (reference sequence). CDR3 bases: TGTGCCTGGGACAGGGTCGGCTACGAGCAGTACTTC. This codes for CAWDRVGYEQYF.

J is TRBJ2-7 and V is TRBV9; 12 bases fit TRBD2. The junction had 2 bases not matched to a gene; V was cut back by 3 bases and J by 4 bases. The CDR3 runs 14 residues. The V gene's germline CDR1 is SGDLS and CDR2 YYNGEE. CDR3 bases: TGTGCCAGCAGCGCAGGACTAGCGGGATACGAGCAGTACTTC. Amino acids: CASSAGLAGYEQYF.

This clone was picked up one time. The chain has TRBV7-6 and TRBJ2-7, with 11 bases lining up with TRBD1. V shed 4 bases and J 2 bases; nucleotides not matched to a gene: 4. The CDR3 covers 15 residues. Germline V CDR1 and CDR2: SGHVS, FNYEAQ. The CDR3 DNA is TGTGCCAGCAGCTCGGGACAGGGGGGAACCTACGAGCAGTACTTC. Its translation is CASSSGQGGTYEQYF.

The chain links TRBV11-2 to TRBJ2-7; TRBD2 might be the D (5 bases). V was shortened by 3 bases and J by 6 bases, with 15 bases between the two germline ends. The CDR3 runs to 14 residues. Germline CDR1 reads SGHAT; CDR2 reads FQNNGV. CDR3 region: CASSLEVVPGEQYF. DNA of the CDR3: TGTGCCAGCAGCTTGGAGGTCGTACCAGGCGAGCAGTACTTC.

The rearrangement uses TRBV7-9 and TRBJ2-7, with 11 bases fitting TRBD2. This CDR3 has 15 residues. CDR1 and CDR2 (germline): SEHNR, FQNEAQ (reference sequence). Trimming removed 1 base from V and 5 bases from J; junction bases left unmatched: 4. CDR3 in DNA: TGTGCCAGCAGCTTAGTACTAGCGGGAGACGACGAGCAGTACTTC. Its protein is CASSLVLAGDDEQYF.

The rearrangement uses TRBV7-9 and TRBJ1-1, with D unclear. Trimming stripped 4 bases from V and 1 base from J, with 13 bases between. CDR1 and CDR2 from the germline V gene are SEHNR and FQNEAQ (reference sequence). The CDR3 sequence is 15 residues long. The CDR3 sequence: CASSSQAARNTEAFF. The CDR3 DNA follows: TGTGCCAGCAGCTCCCAAGCAGCGAGGAACACTGAAGCTTTCTTT.

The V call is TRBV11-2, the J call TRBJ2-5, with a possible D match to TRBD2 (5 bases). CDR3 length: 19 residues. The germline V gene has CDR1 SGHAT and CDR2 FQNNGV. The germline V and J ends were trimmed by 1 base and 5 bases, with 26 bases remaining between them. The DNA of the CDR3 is TGTGCCAGCAGCTTAGCCTCGAGGAGGTTCGCTGGCAAAAGGGAGACCCAGTACTTC. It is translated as CASSLASRRFAGKRETQYF.

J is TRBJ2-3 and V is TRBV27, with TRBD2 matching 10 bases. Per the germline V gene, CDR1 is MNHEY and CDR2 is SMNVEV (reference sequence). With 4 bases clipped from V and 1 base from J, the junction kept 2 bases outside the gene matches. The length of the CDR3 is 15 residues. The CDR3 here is CASSSGTSGTDTQYF. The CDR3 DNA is TGTGCCAGCAGTTCCGGGACTAGCGGCACAGATACGCAGTATTTT.